The clone carrying this T cell receptor beta chain showed up just once. This entry comes from a study of blood T cell repertoires in COVID-19. The assay was immunoSEQ multiplex PCR, and TCRdb's table has in-frame clones only and misses some. The sample holds around 150,000 clones; approximately 90% are singletons and the top ten take approximately 2.8%. V was shortened by 6 bases and J by 2 bases, with 14 bases between the two germline ends. The V gene's germline CDR1 is MNHEY and CDR2 SVGAGI. CDR3 length equals 15 residues. The rearrangement joins TRBV6-5 to TRBJ1-3; TRBD1 is a possible D gene (6 bases). This sequence originates from a woman aged 60-75 years with active COVID-19. Sequencing input: peripheral blood. The CDR3 DNA reads as TGTGCCAGCAGATCCGCCAGGGGAGCTGGAAACACCATATATTTT. It specifies CASRSARGAGNTIYF.